The T cell receptor (beta chain) described here comes from a study of Graves' ophthalmopathy and Graves' hyperthyroidism. This CDR3 has 16 amino acids. Per germline, CDR1 SGHAT and CDR2 FQNNGV. V shed 5 bases, J shed 3 bases, and the junction held 9 bases outside the gene matches. At least ten counts were recorded for this clonotype. The study amplified TCR beta CDR3 regions using RNA transcripts. Second-round multiplex PCR came after a first-round RT-PCR that employed HTBI primers. TCRdb used MiXCR to reprocess the multiplex PCR reads, holding one entry per CDR3 protein. The table shows 500,000 to 700,000 distinct CDR3 sequences, with approximately 22% occurring only once.

V is TRBV11-2 and J is TRBJ1-5; TRBD1 matches at 8 bases. The sequence came from a woman aged 18-29 years with stable Graves' hyperthyroidism. Some clones in this sample may be carry-over from other donors' samples. Sequencing used peripheral blood. CDR3 sequence: CASSPRTGTSNQPQHF. Written as DNA, the CDR3 is TGTGCCAGCAGCCCTCGGACAGGGACCTCCAATCAGCCCCAGCATTTT.